The sequence of this T cell receptor (beta chain) was determined in a study of graft-versus-host responses after intestinal transplantation. TCRdb's table, derived via immunoSEQ multiplex PCR, lists solely in-frame clones and lacks some. This table holds about 15,000 clones, about 60% found once. Once graft tissue had been processed, intraepithelial and lamina propria lymphocytes were released. In germline, CDR1 is SGHRS, CDR2 YFSETQ. Trimming shortened V by 0 bases and J by 4 bases, and 7 bases separated the two germline ends. This CDR3 spans 13 amino acids. The rearrangement links TRBV5-1 to TRBJ1-2; D gene unclear. The source material was ileum tissue, sampled 524 days after transplant. The TCR originated in a human patient who received an intestinal transplant, so some T cells may come from the graft donor. The CDR3 protein is CASSLVERYGYTF. CDR3 bases: TGCGCCAGCAGCTTGGTGGAGCGCTATGGCTACACCTTC. Filled out from reference TRBV5-1 and TRBJ1-2, the complete variable domain reads KAGVTQTPRYLIKTRGQQVTLSCSPISGHRSVSWYQQTPGQGLQFLFEYFSETQRNKGNFPGRFSGRQFSNSRSEMNVSTLELGDSALYLCASSLVERYGYTFGSGTRLTVV.